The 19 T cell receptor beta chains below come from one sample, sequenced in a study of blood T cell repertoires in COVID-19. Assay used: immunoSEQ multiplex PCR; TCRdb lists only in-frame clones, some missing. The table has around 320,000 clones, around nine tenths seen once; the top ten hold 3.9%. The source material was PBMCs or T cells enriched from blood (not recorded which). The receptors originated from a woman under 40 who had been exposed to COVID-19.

Written as DNA, the CDR3 is TGTGCCAGTAGAGGGACAGCCGATTACTTTGGCTACACCTTC. Residues: CASRGTADYFGYTF. The chain employs TRBV19 and TRBJ1-2, with TRBD1 identical over 7 bases. After removal of 6 bases from V and 7 bases from J, the junction contained 11 bases not matched to a gene. The germline gives CDR1 LNHDA, CDR2 SQIVND (reference sequence). This CDR3 has 14 residues. The full variable domain, its missing parts supplied by reference TRBV19 and TRBJ1-2, is DGGITQSPKYLFRKEGQNVTLSCEQNLNHDAMYWYRQDPGQGLRLIYYSQIVNDFQKGDIAEGYSVSREKKESFPLTVTSAQKNPTAFYLCASRGTADYFGYTFGSGTRLTVV.

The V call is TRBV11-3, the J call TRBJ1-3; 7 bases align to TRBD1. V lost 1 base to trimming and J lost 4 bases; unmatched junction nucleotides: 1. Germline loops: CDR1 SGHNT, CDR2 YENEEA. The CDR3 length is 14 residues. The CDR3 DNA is TGTGCCAGCAGCTTAGGACAGGGCGGAAACACCATATATTTT. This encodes CASSLGQGGNTIYF.

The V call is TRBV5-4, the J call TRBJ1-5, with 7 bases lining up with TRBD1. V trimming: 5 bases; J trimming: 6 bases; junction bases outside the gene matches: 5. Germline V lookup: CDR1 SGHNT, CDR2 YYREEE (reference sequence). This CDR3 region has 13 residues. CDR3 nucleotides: TGTGCCAGCAGTTCGGACAGGCGTCAGCCCCAGCATTTT. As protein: CASSSDRRQPQHF.

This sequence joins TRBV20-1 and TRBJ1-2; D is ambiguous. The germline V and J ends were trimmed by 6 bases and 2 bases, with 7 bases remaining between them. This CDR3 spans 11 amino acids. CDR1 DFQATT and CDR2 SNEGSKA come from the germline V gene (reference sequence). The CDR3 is CSAQVNYGYTF. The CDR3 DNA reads TGCAGTGCCCAGGTGAACTATGGCTACACCTTC.

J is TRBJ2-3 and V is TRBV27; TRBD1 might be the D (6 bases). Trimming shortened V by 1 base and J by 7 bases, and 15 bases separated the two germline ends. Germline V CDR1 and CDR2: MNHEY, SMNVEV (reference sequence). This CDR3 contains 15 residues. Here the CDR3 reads CASSLLQGSTHTQYF. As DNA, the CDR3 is TGTGCCAGCAGTTTATTACAGGGTAGCACGCATACGCAGTATTTT.

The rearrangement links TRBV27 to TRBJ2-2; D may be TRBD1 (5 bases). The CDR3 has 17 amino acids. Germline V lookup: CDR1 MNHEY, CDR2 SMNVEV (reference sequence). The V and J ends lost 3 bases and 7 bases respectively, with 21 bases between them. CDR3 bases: TGTGCCAGCAGTTTCCCAAGGGGTACCTTGAGTGTCGGGGAGCTGTTTTTT. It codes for CASSFPRGTLSVGELFF.

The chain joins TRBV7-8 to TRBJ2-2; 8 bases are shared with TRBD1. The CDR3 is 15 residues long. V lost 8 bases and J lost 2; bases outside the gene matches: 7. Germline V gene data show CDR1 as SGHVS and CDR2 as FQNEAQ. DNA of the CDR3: TGTGCCAGCCCCGCGGACAGGGCCAACACCGGGGAGCTGTTTTTT. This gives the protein CASPADRANTGELFF.

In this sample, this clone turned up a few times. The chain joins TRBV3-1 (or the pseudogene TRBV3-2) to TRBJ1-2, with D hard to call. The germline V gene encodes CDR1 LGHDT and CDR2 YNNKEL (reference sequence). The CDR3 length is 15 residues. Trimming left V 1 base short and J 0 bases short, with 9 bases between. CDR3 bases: TGTGCCAGCAGCCAAGTTAACACAGCTAACTATGGCTACACCTTC. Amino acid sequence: CASSQVNTANYGYTF.

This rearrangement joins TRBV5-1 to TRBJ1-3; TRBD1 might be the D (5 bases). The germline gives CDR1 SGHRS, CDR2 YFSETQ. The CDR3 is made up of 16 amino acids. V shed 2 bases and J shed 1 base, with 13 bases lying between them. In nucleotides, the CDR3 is TGCGCCAGCAGCTTTGGAGGAGGGGATTCTGGAAACACCATATATTTT. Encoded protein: CASSFGGGDSGNTIYF.

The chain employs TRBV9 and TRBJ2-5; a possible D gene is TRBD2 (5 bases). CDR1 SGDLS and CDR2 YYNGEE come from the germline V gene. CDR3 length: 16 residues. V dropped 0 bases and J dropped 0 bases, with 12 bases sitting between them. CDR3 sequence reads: CASSVGIRADQETQYF. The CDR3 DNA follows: TGTGCCAGCAGCGTAGGAATCAGAGCGGACCAAGAGACCCAGTACTTC.

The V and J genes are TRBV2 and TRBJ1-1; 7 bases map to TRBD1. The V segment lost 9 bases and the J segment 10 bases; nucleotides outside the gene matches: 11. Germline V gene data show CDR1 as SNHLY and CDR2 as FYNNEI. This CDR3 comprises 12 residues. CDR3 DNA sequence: TGTGCCAGAGAGAGGACAGGTGAGGGAGCTTTCTTT. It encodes CARERTGEGAFF.

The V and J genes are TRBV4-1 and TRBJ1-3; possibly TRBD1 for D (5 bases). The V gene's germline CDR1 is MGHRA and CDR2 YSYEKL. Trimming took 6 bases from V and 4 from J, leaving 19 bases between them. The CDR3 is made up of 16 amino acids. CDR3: CASSRIPRVDGNTIYF. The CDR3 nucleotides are TGCGCCAGCAGTCGCATCCCCAGGGTAGACGGAAACACCATATATTTT.

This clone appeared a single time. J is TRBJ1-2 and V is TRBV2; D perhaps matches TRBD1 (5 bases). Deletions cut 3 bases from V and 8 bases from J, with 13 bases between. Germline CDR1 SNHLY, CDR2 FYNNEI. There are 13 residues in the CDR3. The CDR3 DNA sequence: TGTGCCAGCAGTGAGGGCAGGGCGTTAGGCTACACCTTC. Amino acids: CASSEGRALGYTF.

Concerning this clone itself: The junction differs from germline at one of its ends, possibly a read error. Written as DNA, the CDR3 is TGTGCCAGCAGTTTAGCGGGGCCGGTAGGGGAGACCCAGTACTTC. Translating gives CASSLAGPVGETQYF. V is TRBV7-9 and J is TRBJ2-5; TRBD2 agrees at 8 bases. This CDR3 region has 15 residues. Germline CDR1 is SEHNR and CDR2 is FQNEAQ (reference sequence). Complete variable domain (other parts from reference TRBV7-9 and TRBJ2-5): DTGVSQNPRHKITKRGQNVTFRCDPISEHNRLYWYRQTLGQGPEFLTYFQNEAQLEKSRLLSDRFSAERPKGSFSTLEIQRTEQGDSAMYLCASSLAGPVGETQYFGPGTRLLVL.

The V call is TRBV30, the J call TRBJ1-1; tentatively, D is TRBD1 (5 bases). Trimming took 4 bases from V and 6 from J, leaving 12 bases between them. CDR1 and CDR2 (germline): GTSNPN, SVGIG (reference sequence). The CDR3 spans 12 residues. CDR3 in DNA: TGTGCCTGGACCAACATGGGGCCTGAAGCTTTCTTT. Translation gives CAWTNMGPEAFF. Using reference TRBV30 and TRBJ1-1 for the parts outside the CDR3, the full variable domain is SQTIHQWPATLVQPVGSPLSLECTVEGTSNPNLYWYRQAAGRGLQLLFYSVGIGQISSEVPQNLSASRPQDRQFILSSKKLLLSDSGFYLCAWTNMGPEAFFGQGTRLTVV.

CDR3 residues: CASSLAGGSDGSANTGELFF. The CDR3, as DNA: TGTGCCAGCAGCTTAGCTGGGGGCAGCGACGGATCTGCGAACACCGGGGAGCTGTTTTTT. This chain joins TRBV11-3 and TRBJ2-2, with a tentative D call TRBD1 (6 bases). This CDR3 contains 20 residues. The V end was cut by 1 base, the J end by 0 bases, with 21 bases between. The germline CDR1 and CDR2 sequences are SGHNT and YENEEA.

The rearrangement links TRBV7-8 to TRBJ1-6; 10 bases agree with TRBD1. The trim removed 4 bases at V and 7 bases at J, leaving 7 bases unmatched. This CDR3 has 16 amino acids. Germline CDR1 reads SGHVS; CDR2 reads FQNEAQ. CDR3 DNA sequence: TGTGCCAGCAGCTCCAGATGGACAGGGGGGAATTCACCCCTCCACTTT. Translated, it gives CASSSRWTGGNSPLHF.

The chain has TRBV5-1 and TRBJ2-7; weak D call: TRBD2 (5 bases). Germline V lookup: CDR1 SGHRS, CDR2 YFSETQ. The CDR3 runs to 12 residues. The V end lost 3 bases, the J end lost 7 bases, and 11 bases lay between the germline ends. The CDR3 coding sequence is TGCGCCAGCAGCTCCCCGGGCGGGGAGCAGTACTTC. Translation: CASSSPGGEQYF.

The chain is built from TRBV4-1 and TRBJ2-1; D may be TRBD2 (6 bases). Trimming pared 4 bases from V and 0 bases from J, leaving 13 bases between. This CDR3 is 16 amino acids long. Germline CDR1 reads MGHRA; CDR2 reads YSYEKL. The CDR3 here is CASSLWDSSSYNEQFF. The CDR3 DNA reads TGCGCCAGCAGCCTCTGGGACTCCAGCTCCTACAATGAGCAGTTCTTC.